This T cell receptor (beta chain) was captured in a study of T cell changes during pregnancy in multiple sclerosis. Per the germline V gene, CDR1 is SSHAT and CDR2 is FNYEAQ (reference sequence). The junction had 4 bases not matched to a gene; V was cut back by 1 base and J by 7 bases. This CDR3 has 13 residues. Sequenced by immunoSEQ multiplex PCR; TCRdb stores in-frame clones only, minus some. The sample consists of tens of thousands of clones, 91% of them appearing once. The gene calls are TRBV7-7 and TRBJ2-7; the match to TRBD1 covers 7 bases. Sequenced material: peripheral blood, taken in the second trimester of pregnancy. The TCR comes from a female donor with multiple sclerosis, enrolled in a pregnancy study. CDR3 sequence (DNA): TGTGCCAGCAGCTTAGACAGGGGTGGGGAGCAGTACTTC. This gives the protein CASSLDRGGEQYF.